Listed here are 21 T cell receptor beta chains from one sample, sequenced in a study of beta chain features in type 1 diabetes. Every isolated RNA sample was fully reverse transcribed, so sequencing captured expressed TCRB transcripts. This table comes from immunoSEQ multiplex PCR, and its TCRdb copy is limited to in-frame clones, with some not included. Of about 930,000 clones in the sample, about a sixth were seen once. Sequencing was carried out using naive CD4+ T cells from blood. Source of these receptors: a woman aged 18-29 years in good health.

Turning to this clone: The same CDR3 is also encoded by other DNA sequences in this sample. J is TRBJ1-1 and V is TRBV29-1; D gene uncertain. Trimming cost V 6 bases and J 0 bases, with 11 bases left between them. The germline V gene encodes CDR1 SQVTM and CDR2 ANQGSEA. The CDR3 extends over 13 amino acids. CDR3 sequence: CSVERTVNTEAFF. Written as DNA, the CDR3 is TGCAGCGTGGAAAGGACCGTGAACACTGAAGCTTTCTTT.

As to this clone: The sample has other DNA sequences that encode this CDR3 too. CDR3 sequence: CASSYTDTQYF. DNA of the CDR3: TGTGCCAGCAGCTATACAGATACGCAGTATTTT. V is TRBV7-2 and J is TRBJ2-3, with D unclear. This CDR3 comprises 11 residues. The V end lost 4 bases, the J end lost 3 bases, and 2 bases lay between the germline ends. Germline V CDR1 and CDR2: SGHTA, FQGNSA.

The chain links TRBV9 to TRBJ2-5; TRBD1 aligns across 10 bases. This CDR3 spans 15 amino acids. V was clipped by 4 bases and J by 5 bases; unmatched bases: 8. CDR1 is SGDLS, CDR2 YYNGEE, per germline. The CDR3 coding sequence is TGTGCCAGCAGCCCCGGGACAGGGGACGTGGAGACCCAGTACTTC. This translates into CASSPGTGDVETQYF.

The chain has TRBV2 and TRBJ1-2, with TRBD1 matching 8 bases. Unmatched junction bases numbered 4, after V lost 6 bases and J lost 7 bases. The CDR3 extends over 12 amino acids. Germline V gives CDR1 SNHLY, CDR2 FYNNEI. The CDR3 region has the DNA TGTGCCAGCAGGTGGACAGGGATTGGCTACACCTTC. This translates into CASRWTGIGYTF. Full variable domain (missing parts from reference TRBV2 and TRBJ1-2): EPEVTQTPSHQVTQMGQEVILRCVPISNHLYFYWYRQILGQKVEFLVSFYNNEISEKSEIFDDQFSVERPDGSNFTLKIRSTKLEDSAMYFCASRWTGIGYTFGSGTRLTVV.

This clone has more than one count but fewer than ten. CDR3 region: CASSSQPGTSGRNEQFF. Written as DNA, the CDR3 is TGTGCCAGCAGTTCCCAACCCGGGACTAGCGGGAGGAATGAGCAGTTCTTC. This rearrangement joins TRBV28 to TRBJ2-1, with 15 bases matching TRBD2. CDR1 is MDHEN, CDR2 SYDVKM, per germline. The V and J ends lost 4 bases and 7 bases, in that order; junction bases with no gene match: 8. The CDR3 sequence is 17 residues long.

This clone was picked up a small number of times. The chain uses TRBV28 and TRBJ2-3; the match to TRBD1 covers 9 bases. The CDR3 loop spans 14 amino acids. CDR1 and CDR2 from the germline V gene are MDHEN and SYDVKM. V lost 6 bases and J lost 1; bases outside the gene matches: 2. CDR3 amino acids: CASSGTGRTDTQYF. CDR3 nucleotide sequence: TGTGCCAGCAGCGGGACAGGGCGCACAGATACGCAGTATTTT.

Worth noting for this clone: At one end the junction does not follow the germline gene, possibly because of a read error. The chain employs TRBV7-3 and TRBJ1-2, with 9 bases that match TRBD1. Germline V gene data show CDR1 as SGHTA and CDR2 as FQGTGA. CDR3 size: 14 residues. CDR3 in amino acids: CASSRWTGAYGHTF. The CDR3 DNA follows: TGTGCCAGCAGCCGATGGACAGGGGCCTATGGCCACACCTTC. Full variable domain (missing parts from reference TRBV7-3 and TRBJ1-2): GAGVSQTPSNKVTEKGKYVELRCDPISGHTALYWYRQSLGQGPEFLIYFQGTGAADDSGLPNDRFFAVRPEGSVSTLKIQRTERGDSAVYLCASSRWTGAYGHTFGSGTRLTVV.

The DNA for the CDR3 is TGCGCCAGCAGCCAAGTGGCGGGAGGGGGTAACTATGGCTACACCTTC. Residues: CASSQVAGGGNYGYTF. The chain is built from TRBV4-3 and TRBJ1-2, with D perhaps TRBD1 (6 bases). The CDR3 has 16 residues. Trimming stripped 1 base from V and 1 base from J, with 13 bases between. The V gene's germline CDR1 is LGHNA and CDR2 YSLEER.

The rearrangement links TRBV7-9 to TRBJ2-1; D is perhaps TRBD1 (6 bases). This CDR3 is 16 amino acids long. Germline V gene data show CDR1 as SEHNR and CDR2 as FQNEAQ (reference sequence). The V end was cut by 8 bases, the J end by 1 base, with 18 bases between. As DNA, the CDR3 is TGTGCCAGCCAGTCTTGGGGACACCCGTCCTACAATGAGCAGTTCTTC. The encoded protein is CASQSWGHPSYNEQFF.

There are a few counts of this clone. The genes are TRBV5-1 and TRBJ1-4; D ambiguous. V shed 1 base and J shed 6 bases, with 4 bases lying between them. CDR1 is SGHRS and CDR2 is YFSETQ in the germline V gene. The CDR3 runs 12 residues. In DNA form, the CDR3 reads TGCGCCAGCAGCTTGAACCATGAAAAACTGTTTTTT. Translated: CASSLNHEKLFF.

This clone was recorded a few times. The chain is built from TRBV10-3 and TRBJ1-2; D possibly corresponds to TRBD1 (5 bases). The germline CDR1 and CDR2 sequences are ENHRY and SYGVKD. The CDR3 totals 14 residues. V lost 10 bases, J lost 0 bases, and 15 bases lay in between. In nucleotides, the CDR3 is TGTGCCACCAACCGGGACCCAACTAACTATGGCTACACCTTC. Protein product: CATNRDPTNYGYTF.

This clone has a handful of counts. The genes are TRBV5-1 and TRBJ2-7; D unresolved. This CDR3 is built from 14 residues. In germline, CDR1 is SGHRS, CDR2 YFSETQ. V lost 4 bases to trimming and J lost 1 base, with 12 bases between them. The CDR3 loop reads CASSPDGASYEQYF. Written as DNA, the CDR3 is TGCGCCAGCAGCCCGGACGGAGCTTCCTACGAGCAGTACTTC.

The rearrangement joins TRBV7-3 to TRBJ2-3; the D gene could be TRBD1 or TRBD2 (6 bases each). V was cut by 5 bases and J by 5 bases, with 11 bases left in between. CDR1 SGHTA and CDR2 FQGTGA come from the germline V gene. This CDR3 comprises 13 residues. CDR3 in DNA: TGTGCCAGCAGCCCCGGAGGGGGAGATACGCAGTATTTT. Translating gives CASSPGGGDTQYF.

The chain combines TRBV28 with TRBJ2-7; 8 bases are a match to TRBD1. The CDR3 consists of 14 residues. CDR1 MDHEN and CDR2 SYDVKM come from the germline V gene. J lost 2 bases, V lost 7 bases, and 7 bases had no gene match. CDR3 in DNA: TGTGCCAGCAATCCCCCGGGACAGGCCTACGAGCAGTACTTC. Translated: CASNPPGQAYEQYF.

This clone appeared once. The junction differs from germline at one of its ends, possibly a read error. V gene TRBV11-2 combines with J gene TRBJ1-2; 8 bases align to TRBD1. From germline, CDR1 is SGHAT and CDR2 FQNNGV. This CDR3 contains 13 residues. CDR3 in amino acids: CASSPGQGGGYTF. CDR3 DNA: TGCGCCAGCAGCCCAGGACAGGGCGGCGGCTACACCTTC.

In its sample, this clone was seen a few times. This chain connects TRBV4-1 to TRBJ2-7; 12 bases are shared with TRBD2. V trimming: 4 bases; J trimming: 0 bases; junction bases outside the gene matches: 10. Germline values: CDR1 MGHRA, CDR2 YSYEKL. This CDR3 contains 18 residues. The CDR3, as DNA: TGCGCCAGCAGCCGTCAACTAGCGGGAGGCTCCAGCTCCTACGAGCAGTACTTC. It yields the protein CASSRQLAGGSSSYEQYF.

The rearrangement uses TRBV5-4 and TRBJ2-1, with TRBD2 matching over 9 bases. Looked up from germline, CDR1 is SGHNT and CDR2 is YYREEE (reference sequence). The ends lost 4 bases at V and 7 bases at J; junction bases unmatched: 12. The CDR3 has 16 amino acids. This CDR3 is CASSRYGSGRGNEQFF. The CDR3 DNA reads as TGTGCCAGCAGCCGCTATGGTAGCGGGAGAGGGAATGAGCAGTTCTTC.

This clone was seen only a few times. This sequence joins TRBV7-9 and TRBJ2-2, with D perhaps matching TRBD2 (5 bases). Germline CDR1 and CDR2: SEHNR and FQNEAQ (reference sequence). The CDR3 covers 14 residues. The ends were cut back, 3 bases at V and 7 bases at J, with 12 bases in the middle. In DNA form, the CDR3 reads TGTGCCAGCAGCTTGTTGTCTAGCAACGGGGAGCTGTTTTTT. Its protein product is CASSLLSSNGELFF.

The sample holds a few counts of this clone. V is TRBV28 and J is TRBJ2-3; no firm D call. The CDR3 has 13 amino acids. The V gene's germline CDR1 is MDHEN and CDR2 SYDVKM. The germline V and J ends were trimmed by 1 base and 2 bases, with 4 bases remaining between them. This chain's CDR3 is CASSLSYTDTQYF. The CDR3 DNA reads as TGTGCCAGCAGTTTATCCTACACAGATACGCAGTATTTT.

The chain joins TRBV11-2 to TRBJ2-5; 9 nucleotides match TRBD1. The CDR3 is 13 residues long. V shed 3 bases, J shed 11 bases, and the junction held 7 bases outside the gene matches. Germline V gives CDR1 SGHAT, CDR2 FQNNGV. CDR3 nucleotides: TGTGCCAGCAGCTTTACAGGGGGCGGGGAGCAGTACTTC. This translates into CASSFTGGGEQYF.

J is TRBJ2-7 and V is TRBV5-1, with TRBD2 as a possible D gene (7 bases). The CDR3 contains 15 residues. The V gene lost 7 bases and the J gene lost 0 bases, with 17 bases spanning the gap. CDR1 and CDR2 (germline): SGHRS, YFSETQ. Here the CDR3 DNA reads TGCGCCAGCTCGAGGGGGAGGGACCCCTCCTACGAGCAGTACTTC. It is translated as CASSRGRDPSYEQYF.